The rows below give T cell receptor beta chains drawn from one sample of a study of T cells in localized non-small cell lung cancer. Data came from immunoSEQ multiplex PCR; TCRdb stores just in-frame clones and leaves some out. Seen here are more than 25,000 clones, 82% observed once, and the top ten hold approximately 4%. Sequenced here: peripheral blood, sampled before any cancer treatment. The receptors stem from a woman aged 35 to 70 with stage I lung adenocarcinoma. CDR3s include the opening cysteine and the closing phenylalanine or tryptophan. The D gene is left open where the match is weak.

d_call v_call cdr3_aa
. TRBV5-1 CASSRNTHGNTEAFF
. TRBV5-8 CASNPRSQPQHF
. TRBV2 CASSSRAGANVLTF
. TRBV30 CAWSVRRHSLGGVAFF
. TRBV12-5 CASGLSTDYYGYTF
. TRBV19 CASSLQALRGSTTNEKLFF
. TRBV7-9 CASQNTEAFF
. TRBV18 CASSPEGWSGNTIYF
TRBD2 TRBV7-8 CASSPRLTSGGAANTGELFF
. TRBV6-1 CASSVGRGTDTQYF
TRBD2 TRBV14 CASSQDRGVEQFF
TRBD1 TRBV19 CASGRTGTNEKLFF
TRBD2 TRBV9 CASSVGAGGPVDTQYF
TRBD2 TRBV11-2 CASSPRLAGSTDTQYF
TRBD2 TRBV18 CASSPAGVNTGELFF
TRBD1 TRBV11-2 CASSVDRGPTDTQYF
. TRBV6-5 CASSYQGRGMTQYF
. TRBV6-1 CASSENGRLSYEQYF
. TRBV9 CASSPAAGTVAYGYTF
. TRBV2 CASLARVTNEQFF
TRBD1 TRBV7-8 CASSPSGQANTGELFF
TRBD1 TRBV14 CASSHSGGNTDTQYF
. TRBV2 CASSGDRGIVGPQHF
. TRBV19 CASSPQGVTQYF
TRBD1 TRBV11-3 CASSFTPPGGISYEQYF
TRBD1 TRBV29-1 CSVAAGGDTEAFF
. TRBV14 CASSQDLDEKLFF
. TRBV6-5 CASSYSKRQSYEQYF
. TRBV9 CASSLKGTQAGELFF
. TRBV6-6 CASSYDNSGNTIYF
. TRBV9 CASSVDVGREQYF
. TRBV6-1 CASSDRGGHYGYTF
. TRBV6-1 CASRRAGDPNYGYTF
. TRBV5-6 CASSLFTEGETQYF
. TRBV30 CAWSVGRVGGYTF
. TRBV4-3 CASSQELGQGPYGYTF
. TRBV5-5 CATLGRGSTEAFF
TRBD1 TRBV6-5 CASTKGYTGDTEAFF
. TRBV30 CAWNLEGTQYF
. TRBV7-2 CASSLGWSSYNEQFF